Listed below are T cell receptor beta chains from one sample, sequenced in a study of blood T cell repertoires in COVID-19. Sequenced by immunoSEQ multiplex PCR; TCRdb stores in-frame clones only, minus some. The table records some 260,000 clones, around 80% of them present only once. The sequenced material came from PBMCs or T cells enriched from blood (not recorded which). The source of these receptors is a man younger than 40 with acute COVID-19. CDR3s leave out the opening cysteine and the closing phenylalanine or tryptophan. A D gene is named only where the DNA matches it firmly.

d_gene,j_gene,v_gene,CDR3aa
TRBD1,TRBJ1-2,TRBV7-9,ASSTRQGVNYGYT
NA,TRBJ1-1,TRBV29-1,STKHEGGAF
NA,TRBJ1-1,TRBV18,ASSVQGSTEAF
TRBD1,TRBJ1-6,TRBV6-2/TRBV6-3,ASSTTGSSAPLH
NA,TRBJ2-1,TRBV5-1,ASSLSYEQF
TRBD1,TRBJ1-4,TRBV6-2/TRBV6-3,ASSYGGTGSPKLF
TRBD1,TRBJ1-1,TRBV28,ATYTLPRGNEAF
NA,TRBJ1-6,TRBV6-1,ASSEYVQTGPNSPLH
TRBD1,TRBJ1-4,TRBV7-2,ASSGDSGFEKLF
NA,TRBJ2-1,TRBV21-1,ASSKRRGLPNNEQF
NA,TRBJ1-4,TRBV5-6,ASSLDIGTPPEKLF
NA,TRBJ1-1,TRBV5-6,ASSTTLAEAF
NA,TRBJ1-2,TRBV24-1,ATSDHDRLYGYT
TRBD1,TRBJ2-5,TRBV5-4,ASSLGTVQETQY
NA,TRBJ1-4,TRBV5-8,ASSRVRSSEKLF
TRBD1,TRBJ2-2,TRBV23-1,ASTSGSDRGKDGELF
NA,TRBJ1-1,TRBV11-2,ASSNRATGTEAF
TRBD1,TRBJ1-1,TRBV6-2/TRBV6-3,ASSPQQGQNTEAF
NA,TRBJ1-4,TRBV7-2,ASSWRLATNEKLF
NA,TRBJ1-5,TRBV23-1,AISQGCNQPQH
NA,TRBJ1-5,TRBV10-2,ASSGPRGSNQPQH
TRBD2,TRBJ2-1,TRBV5-1,ASSLDGRGGDEQF
NA,TRBJ1-5,TRBV19,ASSLQGFQPQH
NA,TRBJ1-6,TRBV6-4,ASRQRGRYNSPLH
TRBD1,TRBJ1-1,TRBV6-5,ASSYPGTGAF
TRBD2,TRBJ2-1,TRBV11-2,ASSLRLAGELSYNEQF
NA,TRBJ1-5,TRBV5-8,ASSLDRSYPQH
TRBD1,TRBJ1-2,TRBV25-1,ASSGVHFRTGEGYGYT
NA,TRBJ2-1,TRBV7-2,ASSRRGAPSNEQF
TRBD1,TRBJ1-1,TRBV29-1,SVEGQGTEAF
NA,TRBJ2-3,TRBV24-1,ATSDPTARTDTQY
TRBD1,TRBJ1-4,TRBV28,ASAYRGASNEKLF